The rows below give T cell receptor beta chains drawn from one sample of a study of monozygotic twins with cystic fibrosis. The protocol was immunoSEQ multiplex PCR, while the TCRdb copy is restricted to in-frame clones and leaves out a portion. The sample comprises approximately 34,000 clones, around 96% of which are singletons, and 0.17% rests with the top ten. The specimen sequenced was blood. Source of these receptors: a girl aged 2 to 10 with cystic fibrosis. CDR3s include the opening cysteine and the closing phenylalanine or tryptophan. The D gene is left open where the match is weak. Where a row states a size, it is once, few, many or the class of an expanded clone; other rows omit it.

DNA	CDR3	V	J	D	size
TGTGCCAGCAGCTTAACAGGGGCCCCTAATGAAAAACTGTTTTTT	CASSLTGAPNEKLFF	TRBV7-2	TRBJ1-4	TRBD1	.
TGTGCCAGCAGTTTCGGCACTGAAGCTTTCTTT	CASSFGTEAFF	TRBV27	TRBJ1-1	.	.
TGTGCCAGCAGAAAGGGCAGGGGGTTGGAGACCCAGTACTTC	CASRKGRGLETQYF	TRBV6-5	TRBJ2-5	TRBD1	.
TGTGCCAGCAGCCGCAGGGGGCCGAGATACGGGGCCAACGTCCTGACTTTC	CASSRRGPRYGANVLTF	TRBV11-2	TRBJ2-6	TRBD1	once
TGCGCCAGCAGTGATTACAGGGGACTTTTTGCTTTCTTT	CASSDYRGLFAFF	TRBV10-1	TRBJ1-1	TRBD1	.
TGTGCCAGTAGTATAGGCCGGGACAGCTCCTACGAGCAGTACTTC	CASSIGRDSSYEQYF	TRBV19	TRBJ2-7	TRBD1	.
TGTGCCGCGTGGGGTAAGCAAGATGGCTACACCTTC	CAAWGKQDGYTF	TRBV21-1	TRBJ1-2	.	few
TGTGCCAGCAGTGAAGCCACGACAGGAGGGCAGGGCTACACCTTC	CASSEATTGGQGYTF	TRBV6-1	TRBJ1-2	.	few
TGCAGCGTTGAAAGGATAGCGGACAACACAGATACGCAGTATTTT	CSVERIADNTDTQYF	TRBV29-1	TRBJ2-3	.	.
TGTGCCAGCAGTTTAAACAGCCGGGGCTACGAGCAGTACTTC	CASSLNSRGYEQYF	TRBV27	TRBJ2-7	.	.
TGTGCCAGCAGCTACCGGTCGGGGGCCAGAACTGAAGCTTTCTTT	CASSYRSGARTEAFF	TRBV11-2	TRBJ1-1	.	.
TGCAGCGTTGACATGAACACTGAAGCTTTCTTT	CSVDMNTEAFF	TRBV29-1	TRBJ1-1	.	.
TGTGCCAGTAGTATAGATCTATTTAGAGGACCCGATGGGGACTATGGCTACACCTTC	CASSIDLFRGPDGDYGYTF	TRBV19	TRBJ1-2	.	.
TGCAGCGTTCTTAGGGTAATGAACACTGAAGCTTTCTTT	CSVLRVMNTEAFF	TRBV29-1	TRBJ1-1	.	.
TGTGCCAGTAGTCTGGGGACTGTAGGCTACACCTTC	CASSLGTVGYTF	TRBV19	TRBJ1-2	.	.
TGTGCCAGCAGCTTTGAGCGGGACCTCTACAATGAGCAGTTCTTC	CASSFERDLYNEQFF	TRBV13	TRBJ2-1	TRBD2	.
TGTGCCTGGGCGACAGGGGCCTACAATGAGCAGTTCTTC	CAWATGAYNEQFF	TRBV30	TRBJ2-1	TRBD1	.
TGCGCCAGCAGCCTAAGACAGGGTAGCACAGATACGCAGTATTTT	CASSLRQGSTDTQYF	TRBV5-1	TRBJ2-3	TRBD1	.
TGTGCCAGCAGTGAATCGAAGACAGGTCGGACTGGAAATGAGCAGTTCTTC	CASSESKTGRTGNEQFF	TRBV25-1	TRBJ2-1	.	.
TGTGCCAGCAGCTTAGTCTCGAGGGCTTCTTACAATGAGCAGTTCTTC	CASSLVSRASYNEQFF	TRBV7-2	TRBJ2-1	.	.